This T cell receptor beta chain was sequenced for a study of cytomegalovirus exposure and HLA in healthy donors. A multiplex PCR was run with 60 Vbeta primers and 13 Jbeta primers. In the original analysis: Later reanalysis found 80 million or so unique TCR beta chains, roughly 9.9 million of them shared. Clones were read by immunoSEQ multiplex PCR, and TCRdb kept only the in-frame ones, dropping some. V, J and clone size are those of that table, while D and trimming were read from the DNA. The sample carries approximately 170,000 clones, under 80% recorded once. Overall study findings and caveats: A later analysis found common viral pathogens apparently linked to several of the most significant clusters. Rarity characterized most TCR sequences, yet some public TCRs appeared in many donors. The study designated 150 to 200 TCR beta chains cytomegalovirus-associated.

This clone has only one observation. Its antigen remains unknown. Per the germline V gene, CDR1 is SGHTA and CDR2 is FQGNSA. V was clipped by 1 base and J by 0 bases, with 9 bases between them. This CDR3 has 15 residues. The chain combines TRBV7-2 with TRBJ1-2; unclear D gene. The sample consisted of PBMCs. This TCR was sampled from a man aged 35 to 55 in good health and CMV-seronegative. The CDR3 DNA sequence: TGTGCCAGCAGCTTAGAACCAGGCGCTAACTATGGCTACACCTTC. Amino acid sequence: CASSLEPGANYGYTF.